This TCR beta chain is drawn from a study of shared clonotypes between healthy human individuals. Study conclusions and caveats: Among the subsets, naive ones generally showed larger estimated richness than memory ones. A small donor pool kept down the genetic and exposure-history diversity that was represented.

Deep was the level used in running the assay. Libraries were prepared by immunoSEQ multiplex PCR; TCRdb keeps only in-frame clonotypes and omits some of them. The repertoire holds some 550,000 clones, with about 96% as singletons. This CDR3 contains 11 residues. Trimming stripped 3 bases from V and 4 bases from J, with 5 bases between. Germline V lookup: CDR1 SGHRS, CDR2 YFSETQ. Adult donors, all healthy and HIV-negative, had no recent acute infections or vaccinations. In regard to this clone: The antigen is unknown.

The TCR comes from a woman aged 30 to 39 in good health. Sequencing input: naive CD4+ T cells sorted from blood. Subset in this sample: CD45RA+ positively selected. The chain is built from TRBV5-1 and TRBJ2-7, with D hard to call. This chain's CDR3 is CASSSQYEQYF. The CDR3 bases are TGCGCCAGCAGCTCACAATACGAGCAGTACTTC.